This TCR delta chain came from a study of gamma-delta chains in newborns, infants, children. The overall study: Innate gammadelta T cells reportedly expand polyclonally right after birth, driven by microbial exposure, per the title.

The V gene end was trimmed by 3 bases and the J gene end by 0 bases; junction bases not matched to a gene: 16. The CDR3 spans 19 residues. The germline gives CDR1 GEAIGNYY, CDR2 EKD. TCRdb called clones from the reads again using CATT. The sample consists of around 4,900 delta-chain clones, about 18% of them appearing once. The chain uses TRDV2 and TRDJ1, with 9 bases lining up with TRDD3. This receptor was identified in a child who was a newborn, infant or young child, either healthy, febrile or measles-vaccinated (not recorded which). The specimen was blood. The CDR3 sequence: CACDVPGDTRGRHTDKLIF. The CDR3 DNA reads as TGTGCCTGTGACGTACCGGGGGATACTAGGGGACGTCACACCGATAAACTCATCTTT.